These 12 T cell receptor beta chains share one sample of origin, sequenced in a study of blood T cell repertoires in COVID-19. Sequencing was performed with immunoSEQ multiplex PCR; in TCRdb, only in-frame clones are kept and a portion is missing. Among 150,000 to 200,000 clones listed, around four fifths were seen once. The source material was peripheral blood. The receptors shown here come from a woman between 65 and 79 years old with COVID-19, enrolled during active disease.

The chain combines TRBV7-9 with TRBJ1-1; tentatively, D is TRBD1 (5 bases). Germline lookup yields CDR1 SEHNR and CDR2 FQNEAQ (reference sequence). The V and J ends lost 3 bases and 2 bases respectively, with 10 bases between them. The CDR3 has 14 amino acids. CDR3 loop: CASSFTQVNTEAFF. In DNA form, the CDR3 reads TGTGCCAGCAGCTTTACACAGGTAAACACTGAAGCTTTCTTT.

J is TRBJ1-1 and V is TRBV5-4; D call uncertain. The CDR3 extends over 16 amino acids. V lost 4 bases, J lost 1 base, and 17 bases lay in between. Germline V gene sequence: CDR1 SGHNT, CDR2 YYREEE (reference sequence). CDR3 in amino acids: CASSRREIVQNTEAFF. DNA of the CDR3: TGTGCCAGCAGCCGCCGGGAGATAGTACAGAACACTGAAGCTTTCTTT.

Only one count was recorded for this clone. This chain uses TRBV11-2 with TRBJ2-1; 9 bases match TRBD2. The CDR3 extends over 14 amino acids. J lost 10 bases, V lost 5 bases, and 9 bases had no gene match. Germline lookup yields CDR1 SGHAT and CDR2 FQNNGV. CDR3 sequence: CASSAAGGAREQFF. In DNA, the CDR3 is TGTGCCAGCAGCGCGGCGGGAGGGGCGCGGGAGCAGTTCTTC.

The chain carries TRBV6-5 and TRBJ1-6, with TRBD1 matching over 12 bases. The ends lost 5 bases at V and 7 bases at J; junction bases unmatched: 3. The germline CDR1 and CDR2 sequences are MNHEY and SVGAGI. The CDR3 is 15 residues long. The CDR3 reads CASSRDRGPNSPLHF. Written as DNA, the CDR3 is TGTGCCAGCAGTAGGGACAGGGGGCCGAATTCACCCCTCCACTTT.

The V and J genes are TRBV11-2 and TRBJ2-2, with D hard to call. The CDR3 is 16 residues long. V gave up 7 bases and J gave up 4 bases, with 19 bases separating them. CDR1 and CDR2 from the germline V gene are SGHAT and FQNNGV. Here the CDR3 reads CASTLTSRVGTGELFF. The CDR3 DNA follows: TGTGCCAGCACCCTGACCTCCCGGGTGGGCACCGGGGAGCTGTTTTTT.

The chain couples TRBV12-3 or TRBV12-4 to TRBJ1-2; possible D gene TRBD1, 6 bases. V shed 6 bases and J shed 7 bases, with 15 bases lying between them. The length of the CDR3 is 13 residues. This CDR3 reads CASSPGGPVGYTF. The CDR3 nucleotides read TGTGCCAGCAGCCCGGGGGGGCCGGTTGGCTACACCTTC.

This clone appeared a single time. V gene TRBV10-3 combines with J gene TRBJ1-4, with TRBD1 matching 7 bases. CDR1 is ENHRY and CDR2 is SYGVKD in the germline V gene. The CDR3 runs to 13 residues. V trimming: 10 bases; J trimming: 4 bases; junction bases outside the gene matches: 6. Written as DNA, the CDR3 is TGTGCCACCGGGACAGCAGTTAATGAAAAACTGTTTTTT. This translates into CATGTAVNEKLFF.

The chain combines TRBV29-1 with TRBJ2-1, with D uncertain. Germline V gene lookup returns CDR1 SQVTM and CDR2 ANQGSEA. This CDR3 contains 12 residues. Trimming cost V 3 bases and J 7 bases, with 10 bases left between them. CDR3 in amino acids: CSVDHGPNEQFF. CDR3 DNA sequence: TGCAGCGTTGATCATGGGCCAAATGAGCAGTTCTTC.

This clone has just one count. This chain joins TRBV6-5 and TRBJ1-2, with D perhaps matching TRBD1 (6 bases). Trimming took off 7 bases at V and 4 bases at J, with 19 bases between the two ends. The CDR3 length is 15 residues. Germline CDR1 is MNHEY and CDR2 is SVGAGI. The CDR3 sequence: CASTKGTGPSYGYTF. The CDR3 DNA follows: TGTGCCAGCACCAAGGGAACAGGGCCGTCCTATGGCTACACCTTC.

The CDR3 DNA reads TGTGCCAGCAGCCCCCCGACTAGCCTCTCCACAGATACGCAGTATTTT. Residues: CASSPPTSLSTDTQYF. The chain links TRBV3-1 (or the pseudogene TRBV3-2) to TRBJ2-3; 7 bases align to TRBD2. The V gene's germline CDR1 is LGHDT and CDR2 YNNKEL (reference sequence). CDR3 size: 16 residues. V was clipped by 4 bases and J by 2 bases; unmatched bases: 9.

V gene TRBV11-2 combines with J gene TRBJ2-2, with D perhaps TRBD2 (6 bases). The V end was cut by 4 bases, the J end by 2 bases, with 14 bases between. CDR3 length: 16 amino acids. Germline V gives CDR1 SGHAT, CDR2 FQNNGV. The CDR3 bases are TGTGCCAGCAGCTCCGGGGGACTCACTAACACCGGGGAGCTGTTTTTT. It yields the protein CASSSGGLTNTGELFF.

This clone was counted a single time. This chain joins TRBV30 and TRBJ1-5, with a weak D call TRBD1 (6 bases). The V end lost 5 bases, the J end lost 5 bases, and 13 bases lay between the germline ends. The CDR3 is 13 residues long. The germline gives CDR1 GTSNPN, CDR2 SVGIG (reference sequence). The chain's CDR3 is CAWGHREDQPQHF. Here the CDR3 DNA reads TGTGCCTGGGGACACAGGGAAGATCAGCCCCAGCATTTT.